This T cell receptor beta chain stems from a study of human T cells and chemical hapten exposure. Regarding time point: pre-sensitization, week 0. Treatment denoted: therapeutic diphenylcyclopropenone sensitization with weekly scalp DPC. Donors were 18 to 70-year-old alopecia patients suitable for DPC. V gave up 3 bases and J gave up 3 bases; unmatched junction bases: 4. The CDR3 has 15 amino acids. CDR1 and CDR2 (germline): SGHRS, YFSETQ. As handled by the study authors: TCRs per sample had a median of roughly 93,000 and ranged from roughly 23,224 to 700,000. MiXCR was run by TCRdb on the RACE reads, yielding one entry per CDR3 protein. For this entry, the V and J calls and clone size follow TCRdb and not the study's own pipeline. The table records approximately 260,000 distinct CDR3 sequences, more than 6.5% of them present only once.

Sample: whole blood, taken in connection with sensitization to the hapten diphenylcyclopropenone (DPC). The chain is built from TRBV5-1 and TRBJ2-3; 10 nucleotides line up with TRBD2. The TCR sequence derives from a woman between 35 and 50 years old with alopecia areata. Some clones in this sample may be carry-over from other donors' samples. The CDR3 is CASSSFSGGTDTQYF. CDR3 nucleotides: TGCGCCAGCAGCTCTTTTAGCGGGGGGACAGATACGCAGTATTTT. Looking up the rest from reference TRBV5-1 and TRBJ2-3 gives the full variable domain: KAGVTQTPRYLIKTRGQQVTLSCSPISGHRSVSWYQQTPGQGLQFLFEYFSETQRNKGNFPGRFSGRQFSNSRSEMNVSTLELGDSALYLCASSSFSGGTDTQYFGPGTRLTVL.